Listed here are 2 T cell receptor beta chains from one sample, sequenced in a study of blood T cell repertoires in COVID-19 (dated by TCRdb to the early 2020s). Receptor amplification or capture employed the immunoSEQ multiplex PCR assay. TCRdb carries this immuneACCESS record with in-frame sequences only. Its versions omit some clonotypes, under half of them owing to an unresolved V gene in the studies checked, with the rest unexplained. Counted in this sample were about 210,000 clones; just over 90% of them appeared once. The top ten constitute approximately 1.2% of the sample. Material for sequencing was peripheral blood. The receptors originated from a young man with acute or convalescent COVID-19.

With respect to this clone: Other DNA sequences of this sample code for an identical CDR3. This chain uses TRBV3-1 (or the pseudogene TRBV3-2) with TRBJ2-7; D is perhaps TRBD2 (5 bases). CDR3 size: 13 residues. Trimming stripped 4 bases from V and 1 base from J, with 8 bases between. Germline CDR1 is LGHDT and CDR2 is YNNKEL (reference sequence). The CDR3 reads CASSPPGSYEQYF. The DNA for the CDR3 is TGTGCCAGCAGCCCCCCGGGATCCTACGAGCAGTACTTC.

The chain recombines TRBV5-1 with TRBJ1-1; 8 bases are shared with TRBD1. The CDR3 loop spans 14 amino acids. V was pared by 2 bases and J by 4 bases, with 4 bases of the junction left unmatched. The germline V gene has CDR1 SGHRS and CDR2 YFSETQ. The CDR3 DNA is TGCGCCAGCAGCTTAGCGGACAGGGTCACTGAAGCTTTCTTT. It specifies CASSLADRVTEAFF.